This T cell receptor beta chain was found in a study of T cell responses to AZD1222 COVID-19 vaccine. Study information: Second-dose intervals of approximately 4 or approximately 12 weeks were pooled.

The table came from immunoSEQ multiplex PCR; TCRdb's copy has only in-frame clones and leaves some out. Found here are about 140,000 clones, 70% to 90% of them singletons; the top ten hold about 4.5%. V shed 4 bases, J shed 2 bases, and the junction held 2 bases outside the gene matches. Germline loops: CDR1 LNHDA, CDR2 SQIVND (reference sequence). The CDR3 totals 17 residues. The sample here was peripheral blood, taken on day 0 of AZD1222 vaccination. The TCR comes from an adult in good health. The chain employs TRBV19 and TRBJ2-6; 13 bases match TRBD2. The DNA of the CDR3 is TGTGCCAGTAGTACGGGACTAGCGGGAACTGGGGCCAACGTCCTGACTTTC. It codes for CASSTGLAGTGANVLTF.